What follows describes a single TCR beta chain. TCRdb re-called the RT-PCR reads with MiXCR, one entry per CDR3 protein. The profile shows fewer than 400,000 distinct CDR3 sequences, just over 20% of them singletons. The sample originates from a study of response to subunit inactivated influenza vaccine. CDR3 length: 13 amino acids. V lost 6 bases and J 6 bases, leaving 9 bases between the germline ends. Germline values: CDR1 MNHEY, CDR2 SVGEGT. The specimen comprised PBMCs from blood, sampled approximately 20 months after vaccination. This sequence was found in a man aged 50 to 75 who received an inactivated influenza vaccine. The chain is built from TRBV6-2 or TRBV6-3 and TRBJ1-6; D gene unclear. The CDR3 is CASRDAGNSPLHF. For the CDR3, the DNA is TGTGCCAGCAGAGACGCTGGTAATTCACCCCTCCACTTT.